This T cell receptor (beta chain) was sequenced in a study of T cells after yellow fever vaccination. Study conclusions and caveats: In FACS-sorted repertoires, abundant clonotypes from the bulk population could appear as contaminants. Once the booster was given, most primary-vaccination clones reappeared, at 95% to 97% for CD4 and 88% for CD8. Peaking on day 5 versus 15, the secondary response was faster but weaker.

As concerns this clonotype: Its antigen is undetermined.

A process of 5'RACE template switching, which added a universal primer site and UMIs, was used to make TCR cDNA. TCRdb reprocessed the 5' RACE reads with MiXCR, giving one entry per CDR3 protein. The table has just under 600,000 distinct CDR3 sequences, about 14% seen once. V dropped 5 bases and J dropped 0 bases, with 17 bases sitting between them. Germline loops: CDR1 SGHAT, CDR2 FQNNGV. The CDR3 is 17 amino acids. The sequence came from a man aged 25 to 45 who received the YFV17D yellow fever vaccine. Specimen: PBMCs, collected on the day of the yellow fever booster vaccination. This chain joins TRBV11-2 and TRBJ2-1, with D maybe TRBD2 (5 bases). The chain's CDR3 is CASSLNLLGSSYNEQFF. CDR3 nucleotides: TGTGCCAGCAGCCTCAACCTCCTAGGGAGCTCCTACAATGAGCAGTTCTTC.